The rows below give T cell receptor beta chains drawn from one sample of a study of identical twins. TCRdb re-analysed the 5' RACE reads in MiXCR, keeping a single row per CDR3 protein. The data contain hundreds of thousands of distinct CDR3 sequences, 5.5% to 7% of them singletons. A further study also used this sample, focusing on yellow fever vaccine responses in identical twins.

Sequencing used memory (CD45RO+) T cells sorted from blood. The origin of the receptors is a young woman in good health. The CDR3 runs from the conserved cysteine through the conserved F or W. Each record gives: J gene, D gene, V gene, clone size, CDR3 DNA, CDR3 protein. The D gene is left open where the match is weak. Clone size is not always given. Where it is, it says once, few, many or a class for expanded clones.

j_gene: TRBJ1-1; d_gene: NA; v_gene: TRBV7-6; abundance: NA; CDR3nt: TGTGCCAGCAGCCTTGGACCGCTCGGCGGCACTGAAGCTTTCTTT; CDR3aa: CASSLGPLGGTEAFF
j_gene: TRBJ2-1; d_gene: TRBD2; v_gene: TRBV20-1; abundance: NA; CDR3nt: TGCAGTGCTAGAGGCCTTAGCGGGGACCCATCCTACAATGAGCAGTTCTTC; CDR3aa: CSARGLSGDPSYNEQFF
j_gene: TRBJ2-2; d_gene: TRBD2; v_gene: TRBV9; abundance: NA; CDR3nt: TGTGCCAGCAGCGCCGGAAGGAGCGGGGTGAACACCGGGGAGCTGTTTTTT; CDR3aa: CASSAGRSGVNTGELFF
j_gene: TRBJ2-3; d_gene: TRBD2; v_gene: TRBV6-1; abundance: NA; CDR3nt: TGTGCCAGCATCGGACTAGCGGGGGGGACAGATACGCAGTATTTT; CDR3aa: CASIGLAGGTDTQYF
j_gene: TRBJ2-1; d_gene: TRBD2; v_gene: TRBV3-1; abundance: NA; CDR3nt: TGTGCCAGCAGCCCCGAACTAGCGAGGGCCTACAATGAGCAGTTCTTC; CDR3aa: CASSPELARAYNEQFF
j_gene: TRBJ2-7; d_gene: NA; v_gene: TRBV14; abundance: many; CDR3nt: TGTGCCAGCAGCCAAGATCGCGTGGCAGGTTCCTACGAGCAGTACTTC; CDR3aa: CASSQDRVAGSYEQYF
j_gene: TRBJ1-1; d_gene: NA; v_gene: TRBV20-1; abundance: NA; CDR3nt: TGCAGTGCTCCCAGCCTGGACACTGAAGCTTTCTTT; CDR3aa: CSAPSLDTEAFF
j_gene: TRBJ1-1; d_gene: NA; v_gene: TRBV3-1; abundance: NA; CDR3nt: TGTGCCAGCAGCCAAGGGACAGCGAACACTGAAGCTTTCTTT; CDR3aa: CASSQGTANTEAFF
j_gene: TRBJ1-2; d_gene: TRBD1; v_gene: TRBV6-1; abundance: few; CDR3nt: TGTGCCAGCAGTGAAGGCGGACAGGCCCTCTATGGCTACACCTTC; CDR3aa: CASSEGGQALYGYTF
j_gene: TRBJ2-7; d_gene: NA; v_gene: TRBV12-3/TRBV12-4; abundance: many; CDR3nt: TGTGCCAGCAGTTTAGTGACAGCGCAAGCATCCTACGAGCAGTACTTC; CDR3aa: CASSLVTAQASYEQYF
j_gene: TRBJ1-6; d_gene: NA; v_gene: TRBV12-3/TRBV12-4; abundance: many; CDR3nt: TGTGCCAGCAGTTTAAGGGCAGGGAATAATTCACCCCTCCACTTT; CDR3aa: CASSLRAGNNSPLHF
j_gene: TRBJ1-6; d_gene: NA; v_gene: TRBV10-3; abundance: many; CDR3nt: TGTGCCATCAGCCAGGGGATTTATAATTCACCCCTCCACTTT; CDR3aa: CAISQGIYNSPLHF
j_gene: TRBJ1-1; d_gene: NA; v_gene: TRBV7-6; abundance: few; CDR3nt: TGTGCCAGCAGCTTAGGAACCGTCGTGGGGAACACTGAAGCTTTCTTT; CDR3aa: CASSLGTVVGNTEAFF
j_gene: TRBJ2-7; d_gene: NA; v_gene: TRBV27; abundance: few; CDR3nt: TGTGCCAGCAGTCCCCGTTTCTCCTCAGCCTACGAGCAGTACTTC; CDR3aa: CASSPRFSSAYEQYF
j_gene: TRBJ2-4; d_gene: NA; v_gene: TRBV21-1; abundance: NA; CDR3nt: TGTGCCAGCAGGAAAGATGGGGGAAGGGCCAAAAACATTCAGTACTTC; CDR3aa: CASRKDGGRAKNIQYF
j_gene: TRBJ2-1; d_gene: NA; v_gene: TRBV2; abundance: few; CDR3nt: TGTGCCAGCAGTGTGGCCGACTTTCCCTACAATGAGCAGTTCTTC; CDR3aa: CASSVADFPYNEQFF
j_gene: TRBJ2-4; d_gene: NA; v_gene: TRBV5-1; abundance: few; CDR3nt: TGCGCCAGCAGCTCACAACCAGATTACCCAGCCAAAAACATTCAGTACTTC; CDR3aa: CASSSQPDYPAKNIQYF
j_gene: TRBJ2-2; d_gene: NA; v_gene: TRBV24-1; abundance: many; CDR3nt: TGTGCCACCAGTGATTTTCAGCTGGAGGCCGGGGAGCTGTTTTTT; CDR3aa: CATSDFQLEAGELFF
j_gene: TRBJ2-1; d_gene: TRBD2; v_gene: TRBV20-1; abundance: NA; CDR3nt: TGCAGTGCTACCCCAAGCGGGAGCTCCTACAATGAGCAGTTCTTC; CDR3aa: CSATPSGSSYNEQFF
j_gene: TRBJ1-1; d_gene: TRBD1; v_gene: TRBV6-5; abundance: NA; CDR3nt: TGTGCCAGCAGTTACAGGGGGCACACTGAAGCTTTCTTT; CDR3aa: CASSYRGHTEAFF
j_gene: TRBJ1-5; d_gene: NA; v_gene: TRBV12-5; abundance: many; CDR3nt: TGTGCTAGTGGTTTGATTTATCAGCCCCAGCATTTT; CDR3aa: CASGLIYQPQHF
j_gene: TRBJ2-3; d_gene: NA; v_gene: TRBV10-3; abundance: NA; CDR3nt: TGTGCCATCGGCCTAGAGCTAAGGTCCACGTCGTATTTT; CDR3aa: CAIGLELRSTSYF
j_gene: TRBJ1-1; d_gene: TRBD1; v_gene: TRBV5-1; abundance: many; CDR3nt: TGCGCCAGCAGCCTGTTAGACAGGGGACAAGCTTTCTTT; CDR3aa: CASSLLDRGQAFF
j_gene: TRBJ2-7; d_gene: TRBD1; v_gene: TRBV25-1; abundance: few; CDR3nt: TGTGCCAGCAGTGAAAACGGCTGGGGACAGTGGTACGAGCAGTACTTC; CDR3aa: CASSENGWGQWYEQYF
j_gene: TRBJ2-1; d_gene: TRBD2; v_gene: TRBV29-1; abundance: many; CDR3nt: TGCAGCGTTGTGTGGACTAGCGGGAGGGTCAATGAGCAGTTCTTC; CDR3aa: CSVVWTSGRVNEQFF
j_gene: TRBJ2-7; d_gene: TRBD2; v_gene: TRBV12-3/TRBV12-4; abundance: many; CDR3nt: TGTGCCAGCAAGGCGGCTAGCGGGCCTACGGGGCAGTACTTC; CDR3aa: CASKAASGPTGQYF
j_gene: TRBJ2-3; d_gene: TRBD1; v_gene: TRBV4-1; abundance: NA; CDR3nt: TGCGCCAGCAGCCAAGCCAGGGGGCTTTCGAGCACAGATACGCAGTATTTT; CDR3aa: CASSQARGLSSTDTQYF
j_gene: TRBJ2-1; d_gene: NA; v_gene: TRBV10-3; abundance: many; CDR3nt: TGTGCCATCGGGGGGACACTCAATGAGCAGTTCTTC; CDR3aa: CAIGGTLNEQFF
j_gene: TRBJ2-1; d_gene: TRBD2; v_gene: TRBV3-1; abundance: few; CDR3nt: TGTGCCAGCAGCCCGGGAGCGGGAGTTGGCTACAATGAGCAGTTCTTC; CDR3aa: CASSPGAGVGYNEQFF
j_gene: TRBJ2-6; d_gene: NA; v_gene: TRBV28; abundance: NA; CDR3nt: TGTGCCAGCAGTTTGGCTCGGGATCCTGGGGCCAACGTCCTGACTTTC; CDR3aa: CASSLARDPGANVLTF
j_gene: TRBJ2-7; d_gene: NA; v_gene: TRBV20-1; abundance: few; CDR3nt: TGCAGCGCAAATGGGCCCGCGGACGTAACCGAGCAGTACTTC; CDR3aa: CSANGPADVTEQYF
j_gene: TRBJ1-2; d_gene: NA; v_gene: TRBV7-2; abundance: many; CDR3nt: TGTGCCAGCAGCTTAGGGCCGGCAGACTATGGCTACACCTTC; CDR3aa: CASSLGPADYGYTF
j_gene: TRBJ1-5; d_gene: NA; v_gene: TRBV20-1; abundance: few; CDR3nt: TGCAGTGCCCATCAAGGAGGGGCAAGCAATCAGCCCCAGCATTTT; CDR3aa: CSAHQGGASNQPQHF
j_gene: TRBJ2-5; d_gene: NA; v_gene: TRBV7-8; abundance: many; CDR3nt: TGTGCCAGCAGCTTAGTTGCGGGGACCCAGTACTTC; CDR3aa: CASSLVAGTQYF
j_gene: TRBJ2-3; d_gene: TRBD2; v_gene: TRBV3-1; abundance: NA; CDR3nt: TGTGCCAGCTGTCCGGCAGGGCTAGCGGGGGGCGCGGGGGATACGCAGTATTTT; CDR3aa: CASCPAGLAGGAGDTQYF